The present entry profiles one TCR beta chain with its context. The antigen remains undetermined. The data stem from a study of graft-versus-host responses after intestinal transplantation. As for the study in general: Among the recipients, all got anti-thymocyte globulin induction and then tacrolimus and steroids for 3 to 4 years.

Produced via immunoSEQ multiplex PCR; TCRdb's table is partial and in-frame only. Of about 130,000 clones in the sample, around nine tenths were seen once. Findings and limits, study-wide: Recipient marrow harbored GvH clones, some of which surfaced first in ileum or blood.

CDR1 is SGHRS, CDR2 YFSETQ, per germline. This CDR3 is built from 17 residues. V dropped 0 bases and J dropped 4; count of bases not matched to a gene: 7. The chain carries TRBV5-1 and TRBJ2-1; 10 bases map to TRBD2. The receptor comes from a human donor who received an intestinal transplant. The sequences come from unstimulated CD4+ T cells sorted from spleen or lymph node cells, collected before intestinal transplant. CDR3 residues: CASSLGPSGGLYNEQFF. The CDR3 nucleotides read TGCGCCAGCAGCTTGGGCCCTAGCGGGGGCCTTTACAATGAGCAGTTCTTC.